The next 20 T cell receptor beta chains were all read from a single sample in a study of blood T cell repertoires in COVID-19. Clones were sequenced by immunoSEQ multiplex PCR, and TCRdb holds only the in-frame ones, with some missing. The sample contains around 65,000 clones, under 85% of which appear only once. Material: peripheral blood. The receptors were gathered from a woman older than 75 with active or convalescent COVID-19.

This clone showed up just once. Sequence at one end of the junction differs from germline and may be a read error. The chain carries TRBV4-2 and TRBJ2-2, with TRBD2 matching over 8 bases. The CDR3 covers 18 residues. Germline assignment: CDR1 LGHNA and CDR2 YNFKEQ. The CDR3 reads CASSQDRRTSTGTGELFF. DNA for the CDR3: TGTGCCAGCAGTCAAGATCGAAGGACTAGCACGGGCACCGGGGAGCTGTTTTTT.

This clone was picked up a small number of times. This rearrangement joins TRBV20-1 to TRBJ1-1; no clear D. Germline V gives CDR1 DFQATT, CDR2 SNEGSKA (reference sequence). The V and J ends lost 1 base and 6 bases respectively, with 6 bases between them. CDR3 length equals 11 residues. The DNA for the CDR3 is TGCAGTGCTAGAGTAGAGCCTGAAGCTTTCTTT. It is translated as CSARVEPEAFF.

The chain links TRBV6-1 to TRBJ1-2; 7 bases agree with TRBD1. The CDR3 spans 15 residues. From germline, CDR1 is MNHNS and CDR2 SASEGT. The J segment lost 7 bases and the V segment lost 0 bases, leaving 8 bases of the junction unmatched. CDR3 sequence: CASSEARGPDRGYTF. The CDR3 DNA reads TGTGCCAGCAGTGAAGCGAGGGGGCCCGATCGTGGCTACACCTTC.

V and J are TRBV18 and TRBJ1-3; 9 bases agree with TRBD1. This CDR3 comprises 18 residues. CDR1 and CDR2 from the germline V gene are KGHSH and LQKENI. Trimming at V came to 3 bases and at J to 3 bases, leaving 12 bases not matched to a gene. CDR3 in amino acids: CASSPVWTGETGGNTIYF. The CDR3 DNA follows: TGTGCCAGCTCACCGGTGTGGACAGGGGAAACGGGTGGAAACACCATATATTTT.

This chain links TRBV6-1 with TRBJ2-7; 8 bases are a match to TRBD1. V dropped 0 bases and J dropped 7; count of bases not matched to a gene: 5. The CDR3 extends over 14 amino acids. Germline loops: CDR1 MNHNS, CDR2 SASEGT. The CDR3 spells CASSEAKTGVEQYF. The CDR3 DNA is TGTGCCAGCAGTGAAGCGAAGACAGGGGTTGAGCAGTACTTC.

The table lists this clone with a count of one. The J gene is TRBJ1-1, the V gene TRBV6-5, with D perhaps TRBD1 (5 bases). The CDR3 totals 14 residues. Germline CDR1 is MNHEY and CDR2 is SVGAGI. Trimming took 2 bases from V and 4 from J, leaving 11 bases between them. The CDR3 protein is CASSYRGLFTEAFF. CDR3 in DNA: TGTGCCAGCAGTTACAGGGGACTGTTCACTGAAGCTTTCTTT.

The chain combines TRBV2 with TRBJ2-4; 9 nucleotides match TRBD2. Unmatched junction bases numbered 12, after V lost 6 bases and J lost 0 bases. The CDR3 is 18 amino acids. Germline-derived CDR1 and CDR2 are SNHLY and FYNNEI. The CDR3 DNA is TGTGCCAGCAGATTACTAGCGGGCGCCACTCTAGCCAAAAACATTCAGTACTTC. Protein: CASRLLAGATLAKNIQYF.

The CDR3 spells CASSLARQETQYF. CDR3 nucleotides: TGCGCCAGCAGCTTGGCTCGTCAAGAGACCCAGTACTTC. The chain employs TRBV5-1 and TRBJ2-5; D ambiguous. The germline V and J ends were trimmed by 0 bases and 2 bases, with 5 bases remaining between them. CDR1 and CDR2 (germline): SGHRS, YFSETQ. The CDR3 is 13 residues long.

J is TRBJ1-2 and V is TRBV5-1; possibly TRBD1 for D (5 bases). Trimming shortened V by 4 bases and J by 7 bases, and 11 bases separated the two germline ends. The CDR3 runs 12 residues. Germline CDR1 reads SGHRS; CDR2 reads YFSETQ. DNA for the CDR3: TGCGCCAGCAGCGTGCAGGGCTCTGGCTACACCTTC. Translating it yields CASSVQGSGYTF.

Points on this clone: At the DNA level, this CDR3 is encoded by other sequences in the same sample as well. This chain connects TRBV12-3 or TRBV12-4 to TRBJ1-2, with D possibly matching TRBD1 (5 bases). V lost 1 base to trimming and J lost 7 bases, with 7 bases between them. The CDR3 length is 12 residues. DNA of the CDR3: TGTGCCAGCAGTTTAGGGGGCTTTGGCTACACCTTC. Translation: CASSLGGFGYTF.

The chain combines TRBV11-2 with TRBJ2-1; 9 nucleotides match TRBD1. Germline CDR1 is SGHAT and CDR2 is FQNNGV. This CDR3 has 16 amino acids. V lost 4 bases to trimming and J lost 2 bases; unmatched junction nucleotides: 6. The DNA of the CDR3 is TGTGCCAGCAGCTCCATAGACAGGGGGGCCTACAATGAGCAGTTCTTC. Protein sequence: CASSSIDRGAYNEQFF.

The J gene is TRBJ1-2, the V gene TRBV10-3, with 7 bases matching TRBD1. The germline CDR1 and CDR2 sequences are ENHRY and SYGVKD. J was trimmed by 3 bases and V by 9 bases; bases with no gene match: 7. CDR3 length equals 13 residues. CDR3 region: CAMGRDSDYGYTF. CDR3 in DNA: TGTGCCATGGGCCGGGACAGCGACTATGGCTACACCTTC.

This chain connects TRBV10-3 to TRBJ2-1; 11 bases match TRBD2. V was clipped by 10 bases and J by 5 bases; unmatched bases: 7. Germline V gene sequence: CDR1 ENHRY, CDR2 SYGVKD. This CDR3 comprises 14 residues. The CDR3 is CATYSGGANNEQFF. Written as DNA, the CDR3 is TGTGCCACCTATAGCGGGGGGGCCAACAATGAGCAGTTCTTC.

As concerns this clone: Additional DNA sequences in this sample encode the identical CDR3. J is TRBJ1-1 and V is TRBV5-4, with unresolved D. The CDR3 has 13 residues. Germline V gene data show CDR1 as SGHNT and CDR2 as YYREEE (reference sequence). V gave up 2 bases and J gave up 1 base, with 6 bases separating them. The CDR3 loop reads CASSFSQNTEAFF. In DNA form, the CDR3 reads TGTGCCAGCAGCTTTTCACAGAACACTGAAGCTTTCTTT.

This clone was recorded at least ten times. The genes are TRBV19 and TRBJ1-1, with D possibly matching TRBD1 (5 bases). The CDR3 contains 12 residues. Germline CDR1 reads LNHDA; CDR2 reads SQIVND (reference sequence). V was clipped by 5 bases and J by 8 bases, with 12 bases between them. CDR3 nucleotide sequence: TGTGCCAGTAGTCTCGACAGCAGGGAAGCTTTCTTT. This encodes CASSLDSREAFF.

This clone was counted only a few times. V gene TRBV10-3 combines with J gene TRBJ1-6; 7 nucleotides line up with TRBD1. There are 13 residues in the CDR3. CDR1 and CDR2 (germline): ENHRY, SYGVKD. With V trimmed by 6 bases and J by 8 bases, 4 bases remained unmatched. The CDR3 sequence is CAISPQGDSPLHF. The CDR3 DNA is TGTGCCATCAGCCCTCAGGGGGATTCACCCCTCCACTTT.

The genes are TRBV30 and TRBJ1-3; 7 nucleotides line up with TRBD1. The CDR3 loop spans 16 amino acids. Trimming cost V 1 base and J 4 bases; bases outside gene matches: 10. Germline V lookup: CDR1 GTSNPN, CDR2 SVGIG (reference sequence). This CDR3 is CAWSDPTGYQGNTIYF. DNA for the CDR3: TGTGCCTGGAGTGATCCGACAGGGTATCAGGGAAACACCATATATTTT.

The chain employs TRBV7-3 and TRBJ2-5; 8 nucleotides match TRBD1. Trimming cost V 5 bases and J 1 base; bases outside gene matches: 0. Per the germline V gene, CDR1 is SGHTA and CDR2 is FQGTGA. CDR3 length: 13 residues. The CDR3 reads CASSQGAQETQYF. Written as DNA, the CDR3 is TGTGCCAGCAGCCAGGGGGCCCAAGAGACCCAGTACTTC. The full variable domain, in which reference TRBV7-3 and TRBJ2-5 provide the parts outside the CDR3, is GAGVSQTPSNKVTEKGKYVELRCDPISGHTALYWYRQSLGQGPEFLIYFQGTGAADDSGLPNDRFFAVRPEGSVSTLKIQRTERGDSAVYLCASSQGAQETQYFGPGTRLLVL.

The J gene is TRBJ1-2, the V gene TRBV5-1, with TRBD1 matching 10 bases. V was clipped by 0 bases and J by 7 bases; unmatched bases: 3. The CDR3 is 14 amino acids. Germline CDR1 SGHRS, CDR2 YFSETQ. CDR3 sequence reads: CASSLGQGAVGYTF. CDR3 nucleotide sequence: TGCGCCAGCAGCTTGGGACAGGGGGCAGTTGGCTACACCTTC.

The chain employs TRBV5-1 and TRBJ1-1; D uncertain. The V end was cut by 1 base, the J end by 2 bases, with 9 bases between. The CDR3 is 14 residues long. Looked up from germline, CDR1 is SGHRS and CDR2 is YFSETQ. CDR3 region: CASSLSRRNTEAFF. The CDR3 DNA reads TGCGCCAGCAGCTTGTCACGGAGAAACACTGAAGCTTTCTTT.